The 17 T cell receptor beta chains presented below share a single source sample, sequenced in a study of PD-1 blockade in mismatch repair-deficient tumors. The repertoire was sequenced with immunoSEQ multiplex PCR; TCRdb's copy has only in-frame clones and lacks some. The sample shows 8,500 to 9,500 clones, 75% to 90% of them seen only once. This sample comprised PBMCs, obtained approximately 49 weeks after starting pembrolizumab. These receptors came from an adult with mismatch repair-deficient cancer.

The V gene is TRBV19, the J gene TRBJ2-5; 9 bases are a match to TRBD2. V was clipped by 7 bases and J by 3 bases; unmatched bases: 3. Germline V lookup: CDR1 LNHDA, CDR2 SQIVND (reference sequence). The CDR3 contains 13 residues. CDR3 sequence reads: CASNPSGKETQYF. The CDR3 DNA follows: TGTGCCAGTAATCCTAGCGGGAAAGAGACCCAGTACTTC.

This sequence joins TRBV28 and TRBJ2-7; 11 positions agree with TRBD2. With 6 bases clipped from V and 2 bases from J, the junction kept 3 bases outside the gene matches. Germline CDR1 reads MDHEN; CDR2 reads SYDVKM. There are 14 residues in the CDR3. The CDR3 DNA reads as TGTGCCAGCAGGAGACTAGCGGGGACCTACGAGCAGTACTTC. Its protein is CASRRLAGTYEQYF. Combining the CDR3 with reference TRBV28 and TRBJ2-7 gives the whole variable domain DVKVTQSSRYLVKRTGEKVFLECVQDMDHENMFWYRQDPGLGLRLIYFSYDVKMKEKGDIPEGYSVSREKKERFSLILESASTNQTSMYLCASRRLAGTYEQYFGPGTRLTVT.

J is TRBJ1-2 and V is TRBV5-1; 7 positions agree with TRBD1. J lost 4 bases, V lost 3 bases, and 9 bases had no gene match. CDR1 and CDR2 from the germline V gene are SGHRS and YFSETQ. The CDR3 is 15 amino acids. CDR3 residues: CASSSRAGGFYGYTF. The CDR3 region has the DNA TGCGCCAGCAGCTCCCGGGCAGGGGGGTTCTATGGCTACACCTTC.

In this sample, this clone turned up once. The V and J genes are TRBV10-2 and TRBJ1-2; 7 nucleotides line up with TRBD1. Trimming removed 3 bases from V and 1 base from J; junction bases left unmatched: 11. From germline, CDR1 is WSHSY and CDR2 SAAADI. CDR3 size: 17 residues. This CDR3 reads CASSERGGSSLNYGYTF. The CDR3 region has the DNA TGCGCCAGCAGTGAAAGAGGGGGCTCTTCTCTTAACTATGGCTACACCTTC.

This clone was recorded only once. The CDR3 nucleotides are TGTGCCAGCAGCGTAGGTAACTCAGGGGGCTCGGTGAACATTCAGTACTTC. Residues: CASSVGNSGGSVNIQYF. This chain joins TRBV9 and TRBJ2-4; 8 bases are shared with TRBD1. The CDR3 contains 17 residues. With V trimmed by 0 bases and J by 7 bases, 12 bases remained unmatched. Germline V gene lookup returns CDR1 SGDLS and CDR2 YYNGEE.

The rearrangement joins TRBV6-5 to TRBJ1-6; D uncertain. From germline, CDR1 is MNHEY and CDR2 SVGAGI. V was clipped by 2 bases and J by 4 bases, with 12 bases between them. The CDR3 runs 16 residues. The CDR3 is CASSYKQRTYNSPLHF. As DNA, the CDR3 is TGTGCCAGCAGTTACAAACAGCGGACTTATAATTCACCCCTCCACTTT.

The rearrangement uses TRBV11-2 and TRBJ2-7, with TRBD1 identical over 9 bases. The length of the CDR3 is 15 residues. V was pared by 4 bases and J by 2 bases, with 6 bases of the junction left unmatched. CDR1 SGHAT and CDR2 FQNNGV come from the germline V gene. The DNA of the CDR3 is TGTGCCAGCAGCTCCGGGACAGGGAGGACCTACGAGCAGTACTTC. Its translation is CASSSGTGRTYEQYF.

V gene TRBV25-1 combines with J gene TRBJ2-5; 13 bases agree with TRBD2. The J call may be faulty, since TRBJ2-7 better matches the DNA end. This CDR3 has 16 amino acids. From germline, CDR1 is MGHDK and CDR2 SYGVNS. The chain's CDR3 is CASSDPGLAGTYEQYF. CDR3 DNA sequence: TGTGCCAGCAGTGACCCGGGACTAGCGGGGACCTACGAGCAGTACTTC.

This clone has just a few counts. This chain links TRBV29-1 with TRBJ2-7; maybe TRBD1 (6 bases). The CDR3 loop spans 13 amino acids. V lost 4 bases, J lost 3 bases, and 13 bases lay in between. Germline CDR1 SQVTM, CDR2 ANQGSEA. CDR3 in amino acids: CSVGGHRDYEQYF. CDR3 DNA: TGCAGCGTTGGGGGACATAGGGACTACGAGCAGTACTTC.

J is TRBJ2-1 and V is TRBV5-1, with 12 bases identical to TRBD2. V gave up 0 bases and J gave up 6 bases; unmatched junction bases: 7. Germline loops: CDR1 SGHRS, CDR2 YFSETQ. CDR3 length: 17 amino acids. CDR3 in DNA: TGCGCCAGCAGCTTGGCCGGTCTAGCGGGAGGGCTCAATGAGCAGTTCTTC. Protein: CASSLAGLAGGLNEQFF.

The chain couples TRBV7-8 to TRBJ2-2; 12 nucleotides match TRBD2. CDR1 is SGHVS and CDR2 is FQNEAQ in the germline V gene. CDR3 size: 18 residues. The junction had 8 bases not matched to a gene; V was cut back by 1 base and J by 5 bases. CDR3 protein: CASSLVPSGRGGTGELFF. In nucleotides, the CDR3 is TGTGCCAGCAGCTTAGTTCCTAGCGGGAGGGGTGGGACCGGGGAGCTGTTTTTT. Combining the CDR3 with reference TRBV7-8 and TRBJ2-2 gives the whole variable domain GAGVSQSPRYKVAKRGQDVALRCDPISGHVSLFWYQQALGQGPEFLTYFQNEAQLDKSGLPSDRFFAERPEGSVSTLKIQRTQQEDSAVYLCASSLVPSGRGGTGELFFGEGSRLTVL.

The V gene is TRBV6-1, the J gene TRBJ2-1; maybe TRBD1 (6 bases). CDR1 MNHNS and CDR2 SASEGT come from the germline V gene. This CDR3 comprises 13 residues. The V gene lost 3 bases and the J gene lost 7 bases, with 10 bases spanning the gap. CDR3 protein: CASSDRGPNEQFF. CDR3 bases: TGTGCCAGCAGTGACAGGGGTCCGAATGAGCAGTTCTTC.

V gene TRBV6-1 combines with J gene TRBJ1-2; TRBD1 might be the D (6 bases). The CDR3 runs to 13 residues. CDR1 is MNHNS, CDR2 SASEGT, per germline. Trimming cost V 2 bases and J 4 bases, with 8 bases left between them. The CDR3 reads CASSEQGGYGYTF. In DNA form, the CDR3 reads TGTGCCAGCAGTGAACAAGGGGGCTATGGCTACACCTTC.

CDR3 bases: TGTGCCAGCATTCACTCTACTTTTCCGTACTTC. Translated, it gives CASIHSTFPYF. This chain joins TRBV2 and TRBJ2-7; D remains ambiguous. There are 11 residues in the CDR3. V lost 7 bases, J lost 12 bases, and 16 bases lay in between. Germline CDR1 SNHLY, CDR2 FYNNEI. Supplemented by reference TRBV2 and TRBJ2-7, the full variable domain reads EPEVTQTPSHQVTQMGQEVILRCVPISNHLYFYWYRQILGQKVEFLVSFYNNEISEKSEIFDDQFSVERPDGSNFTLKIRSTKLEDSAMYFCASIHSTFPYFGPGTRLTVT.

The chain couples TRBV7-2 to TRBJ2-5, with 10 nucleotides matching TRBD2. CDR1 SGHTA and CDR2 FQGNSA come from the germline V gene. This CDR3 is built from 14 residues. Trimming at V came to 3 bases and at J to 4 bases, leaving 2 bases not matched to a gene. CDR3 in amino acids: CASSFGLAVETQYF. CDR3 coding DNA: TGTGCCAGCAGCTTCGGACTAGCGGTAGAGACCCAGTACTTC.

The chain joins TRBV28 to TRBJ2-7, with 7 bases matching TRBD1. The trim removed 5 bases at V and 3 bases at J, leaving 10 bases unmatched. This CDR3 region has 15 residues. The germline V gene encodes CDR1 MDHEN and CDR2 SYDVKM. In nucleotides, the CDR3 is TGTGCCAGCAGTCCTCCGGGACAGCTAAACTACGAGCAGTACTTC. It translates to CASSPPGQLNYEQYF.

This chain links TRBV2 with TRBJ1-5, with 9 bases matching TRBD1. The CDR3 runs 15 residues. V lost 7 bases, J lost 3 bases, and 7 bases stayed unmatched. The germline CDR1 and CDR2 sequences are SNHLY and FYNNEI. This CDR3 reads CASNGGQGFNQPQHF. In DNA, the CDR3 is TGTGCCAGCAACGGGGGACAGGGTTTCAATCAGCCCCAGCATTTT. The complete variable domain, with remaining parts taken from reference TRBV2 and TRBJ1-5, reads EPEVTQTPSHQVTQMGQEVILRCVPISNHLYFYWYRQILGQKVEFLVSFYNNEISEKSEIFDDQFSVERPDGSNFTLKIRSTKLEDSAMYFCASNGGQGFNQPQHFGDGTRLSIL.